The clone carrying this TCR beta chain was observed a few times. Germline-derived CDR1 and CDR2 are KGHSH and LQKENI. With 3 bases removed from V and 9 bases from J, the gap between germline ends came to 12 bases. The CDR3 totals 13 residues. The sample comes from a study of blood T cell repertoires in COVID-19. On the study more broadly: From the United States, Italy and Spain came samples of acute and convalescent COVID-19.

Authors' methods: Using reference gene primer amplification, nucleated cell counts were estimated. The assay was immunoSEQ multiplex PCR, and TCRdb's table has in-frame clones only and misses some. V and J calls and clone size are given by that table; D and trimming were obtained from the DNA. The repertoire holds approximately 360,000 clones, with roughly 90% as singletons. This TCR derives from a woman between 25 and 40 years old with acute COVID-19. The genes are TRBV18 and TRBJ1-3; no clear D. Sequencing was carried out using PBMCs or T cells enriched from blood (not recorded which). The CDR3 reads CASSPIGRGTIYF. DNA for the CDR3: TGTGCCAGCTCACCGATCGGCAGAGGCACCATATATTTT.